The 15 T cell receptor beta chains reported below all come from one sample, sequenced in a study of T cell responses to AZD1222 COVID-19 vaccine. This table comes from immunoSEQ multiplex PCR, and its TCRdb copy is limited to in-frame clones, with some not included. The sample shows 250,000 to 300,000 clones, approximately 94% of them seen only once. The sequencing here drew on peripheral blood, taken 28 days after the second AZD1222 dose. The receptors stem from an adult who received the AZD1222 COVID-19 vaccine.

The rearrangement links TRBV10-3 to TRBJ1-6; weak D call: TRBD1 (5 bases). Trimming removed 7 bases at V and 7 bases at J, with 11 bases between. The CDR3 sequence is 13 residues long. The germline V gene encodes CDR1 ENHRY and CDR2 SYGVKD. Here the CDR3 DNA reads TGTGCCATCATGAGAGGGGTGAATTCACCCCTCCACTTT. Amino acids: CAIMRGVNSPLHF.

This chain joins TRBV9 and TRBJ1-3, with D possibly TRBD1 on 6 matching bases. V lost 0 bases, J lost 4 bases, and 11 bases lay in between. Germline CDR1 SGDLS, CDR2 YYNGEE. The CDR3 extends over 15 amino acids. The CDR3 reads CASSVGQGPGNTIYF. The CDR3 DNA reads as TGTGCCAGCAGCGTAGGGCAGGGGCCAGGAAACACCATATATTTT.

V and J are TRBV27 and TRBJ2-7, with 11 bases aligning to TRBD2. The germline V gene encodes CDR1 MNHEY and CDR2 SMNVEV (reference sequence). This CDR3 comprises 20 residues. V was clipped by 0 bases and J by 3 bases; unmatched bases: 16. The DNA for the CDR3 is TGTGCCAGCAGTTTATCATGGCGGTTTAGCGGGAGGGAGGAAAACTACGAGCAGTACTTC. Its protein is CASSLSWRFSGREENYEQYF.

The V and J genes are TRBV7-9 and TRBJ1-2; D is undetermined. CDR3 length: 13 residues. Trimming stripped 1 base from V and 1 base from J, with 4 bases between. Germline lookup yields CDR1 SEHNR and CDR2 FQNEAQ (reference sequence). In DNA, the CDR3 is TGTGCCAGCAGCTTAGGCCTTAACTATGGCTACACCTTC. This translates into CASSLGLNYGYTF.

The V call is TRBV15, the J call TRBJ2-7; D is unresolved. The CDR3 contains 13 residues. V lost 1 base and J lost 3, with 7 bases in between. Germline CDR1 is LNHNV and CDR2 is YYDKDF (reference sequence). CDR3 amino acids: CATSRGGSYEQYF. The CDR3 DNA reads TGTGCCACCAGCAGAGGGGGTAGCTACGAGCAGTACTTC.

The chain recombines TRBV6-5 with TRBJ2-1, with D perhaps TRBD2 (6 bases). The CDR3 is 15 amino acids. Per the germline V gene, CDR1 is MNHEY and CDR2 is SVGAGI. The V end lost 2 bases, the J end lost 6 bases, and 14 bases lay between the germline ends. CDR3 coding DNA: TGTGCCAGCAGTTACCCCGGGAGAAATCTCAATGAGCAGTTCTTC. It yields the protein CASSYPGRNLNEQFF.

The rearrangement uses TRBV19 and TRBJ1-6, with no clear D. The V gene's germline CDR1 is LNHDA and CDR2 SQIVND (reference sequence). Trimming took off 7 bases at V and 7 bases at J, with 14 bases between the two ends. The CDR3 has 14 amino acids. CDR3 region: CASNNWQRNSPLHF. The DNA of the CDR3 is TGTGCCAGTAATAACTGGCAGAGGAATTCACCCCTCCACTTT.

DNA of the CDR3: TGTGCCAGCACCCCGGGGAGGTCGAGGGGCGGGGGGTATGGCTACACCTTC. This codes for CASTPGRSRGGGYGYTF. This chain connects TRBV7-8 to TRBJ1-2, with D possibly matching TRBD1 (5 bases). The CDR3 length is 17 residues. Germline V gene lookup returns CDR1 SGHVS and CDR2 FQNEAQ. Trimming pared 7 bases from V and 5 bases from J, leaving 26 bases between. Together with reference TRBV7-8 and TRBJ1-2, the CDR3 gives the full variable domain: GAGVSQSPRYKVAKRGQDVALRCDPISGHVSLFWYQQALGQGPEFLTYFQNEAQLDKSGLPSDRFFAERPEGSVSTLKIQRTQQEDSAVYLCASTPGRSRGGGYGYTFGSGTRLTVV.

The chain is built from TRBV7-8 and TRBJ2-1, with 9 bases aligning to TRBD1. The CDR3 loop spans 15 amino acids. Trimming took 6 bases from V and 5 from J; bases not matched to a gene: 8. Germline V gene lookup returns CDR1 SGHVS and CDR2 FQNEAQ. The CDR3 region is CASRSFGQGNNEQFF. The CDR3 DNA is TGTGCCAGCAGGTCCTTCGGACAGGGGAACAATGAGCAGTTCTTC.

The V and J genes are TRBV28 and TRBJ2-7; D may match TRBD1 or TRBD2 (6 bases each). The CDR3 runs to 15 residues. V lost 3 bases and J lost 5, with 17 bases in between. Germline V gene lookup returns CDR1 MDHEN and CDR2 SYDVKM. CDR3 in amino acids: CASSFIRQGRHEQYF. CDR3 bases: TGTGCCAGCAGTTTTATAAGGCAGGGGAGGCACGAGCAGTACTTC.

The gene calls are TRBV29-1 and TRBJ1-1; a possible D gene is TRBD1 (5 bases). Germline V CDR1 and CDR2: SQVTM, ANQGSEA. This CDR3 region has 13 residues. Between the trimmed V and J ends, which lost 4 bases and 4 bases, there was a span of 13 bases. CDR3 in amino acids: CSVVGGVFTEAFF. CDR3 coding DNA: TGCAGCGTTGTCGGGGGGGTATTCACTGAAGCTTTCTTT.

V gene TRBV6-5 combines with J gene TRBJ2-6; the D gene is possibly TRBD2 (6 bases). Germline CDR1 and CDR2: MNHEY and SVGAGI. With 2 bases removed from V and 1 base from J, the gap between germline ends came to 6 bases. CDR3 length equals 15 residues. This CDR3 reads CASSYGGSGANVLTF. As DNA, the CDR3 is TGTGCCAGCAGTTACGGAGGGTCTGGGGCCAACGTCCTGACTTTC.

This clone was recorded once. This chain links TRBV14 with TRBJ2-1, with D tentatively TRBD1 or TRBD2 (6 bases each). The germline CDR1 and CDR2 sequences are SGHDN and FVKESK. Between the trimmed V and J ends, which lost 3 bases and 5 bases, there was a span of 11 bases. The CDR3 runs 14 residues. DNA of the CDR3: TGTGCCAGCAGCCACGGGGGCTGGGACAATGAGCAGTTCTTC. Amino acids: CASSHGGWDNEQFF.

The chain recombines TRBV11-1 with TRBJ2-2; 7 bases line up with TRBD1. The V gene's germline CDR1 is SGHAT and CDR2 FQDESV (reference sequence). V trimming: 3 bases; J trimming: 4 bases; junction bases outside the gene matches: 5. The CDR3 length is 15 residues. The CDR3 bases are TGTGCCAGCAGCTTCCTAGCAGGGGGCACCGGGGAGCTGTTTTTT. Its protein is CASSFLAGGTGELFF.

V is TRBV19 and J is TRBJ1-5; a possible D gene is TRBD1 (6 bases). Trimming removed 3 bases at V and 5 bases at J, with 14 bases between. Germline values: CDR1 LNHDA, CDR2 SQIVND (reference sequence). This CDR3 is 15 amino acids long. The CDR3 spells CASSISARGYQPQHF. The CDR3 coding sequence is TGTGCCAGTAGTATTTCGGCCAGGGGATATCAGCCCCAGCATTTT.